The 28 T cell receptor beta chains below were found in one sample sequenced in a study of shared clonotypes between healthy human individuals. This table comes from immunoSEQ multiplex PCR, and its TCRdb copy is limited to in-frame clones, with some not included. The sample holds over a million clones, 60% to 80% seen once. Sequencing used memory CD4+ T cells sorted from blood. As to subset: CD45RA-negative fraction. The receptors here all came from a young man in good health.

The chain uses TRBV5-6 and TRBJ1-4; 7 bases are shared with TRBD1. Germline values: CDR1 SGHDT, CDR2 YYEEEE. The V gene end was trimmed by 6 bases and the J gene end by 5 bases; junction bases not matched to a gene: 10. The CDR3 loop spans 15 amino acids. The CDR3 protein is CASTPGQARNEKLFF. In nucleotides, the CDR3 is TGTGCCAGCACCCCCGGACAGGCTAGAAATGAAAAACTGTTTTTT. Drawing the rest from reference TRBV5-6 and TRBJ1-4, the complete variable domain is DAGVTQSPTHLIKTRGQQVTLRCSPKSGHDTVSWYQQALGQGPQFIFQYYEEEERQRGNFPDRFSGHQFPNYSSELNVNALLLGDSALYLCASTPGQARNEKLFFGSGTQLSVL.

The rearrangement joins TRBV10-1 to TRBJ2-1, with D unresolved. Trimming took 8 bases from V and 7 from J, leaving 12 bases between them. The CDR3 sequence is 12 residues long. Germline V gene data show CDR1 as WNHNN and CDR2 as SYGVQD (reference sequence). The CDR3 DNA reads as TGCGCCAGCCGAGGCCTAGGGAATGAGCAGTTCTTC. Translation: CASRGLGNEQFF.

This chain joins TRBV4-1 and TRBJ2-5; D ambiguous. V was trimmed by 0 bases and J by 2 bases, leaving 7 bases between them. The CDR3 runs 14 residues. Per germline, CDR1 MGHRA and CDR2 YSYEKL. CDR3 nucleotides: TGCGCCAGCAGCCAAGATGTGGGGCAAGAGACCCAGTACTTC. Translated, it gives CASSQDVGQETQYF.

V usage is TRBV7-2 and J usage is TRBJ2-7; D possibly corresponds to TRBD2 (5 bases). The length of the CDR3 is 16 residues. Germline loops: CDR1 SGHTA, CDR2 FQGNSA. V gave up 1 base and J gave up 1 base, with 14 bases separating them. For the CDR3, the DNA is TGTGCCAGCAGCTTAGTAAATTGGGGAGATTCCTACGAGCAGTACTTC. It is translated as CASSLVNWGDSYEQYF.

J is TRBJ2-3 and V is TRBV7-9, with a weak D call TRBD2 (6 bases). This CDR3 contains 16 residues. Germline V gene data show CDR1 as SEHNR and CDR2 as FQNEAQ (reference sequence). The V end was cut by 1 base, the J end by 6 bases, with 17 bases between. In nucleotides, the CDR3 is TGTGCCAGCAGCTTAGAAGGAGGGGCAGCATCTGATACGCAGTATTTT. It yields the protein CASSLEGGAASDTQYF.

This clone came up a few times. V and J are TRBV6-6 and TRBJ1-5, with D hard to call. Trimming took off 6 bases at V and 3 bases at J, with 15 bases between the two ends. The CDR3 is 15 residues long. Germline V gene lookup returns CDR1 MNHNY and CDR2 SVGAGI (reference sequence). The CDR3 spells CASRERQASNQPQHF. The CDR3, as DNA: TGTGCCAGCAGAGAGCGGCAGGCTTCCAATCAGCCCCAGCATTTT.

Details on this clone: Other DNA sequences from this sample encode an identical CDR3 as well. For the CDR3, the DNA is TGTGCCTGGAGCGGTGGACTAGGCCGATACAATGAGCAGTTCTTC. Translation: CAWSGGLGRYNEQFF. The chain links TRBV30 to TRBJ2-1; 7 bases are a match to TRBD2. V lost 3 bases to trimming and J lost 4 bases; unmatched junction nucleotides: 9. CDR1 and CDR2 from the germline V gene are GTSNPN and SVGIG (reference sequence). The CDR3 is 15 residues long. The variable domain in full, completed from reference TRBV30 and TRBJ2-1, reads SQTIHQWPATLVQPVGSPLSLECTVEGTSNPNLYWYRQAAGRGLQLLFYSVGIGQISSEVPQNLSASRPQDRQFILSSKKLLLSDSGFYLCAWSGGLGRYNEQFFGPGTRLTVL.

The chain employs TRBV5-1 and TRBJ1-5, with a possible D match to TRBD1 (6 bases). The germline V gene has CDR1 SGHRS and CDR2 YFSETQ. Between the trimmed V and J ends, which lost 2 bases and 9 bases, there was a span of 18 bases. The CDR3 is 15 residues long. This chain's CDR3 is CASSLTTAGTSPQHF. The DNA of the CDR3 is TGCGCCAGCAGCTTAACGACAGCAGGGACATCGCCCCAGCATTTT.

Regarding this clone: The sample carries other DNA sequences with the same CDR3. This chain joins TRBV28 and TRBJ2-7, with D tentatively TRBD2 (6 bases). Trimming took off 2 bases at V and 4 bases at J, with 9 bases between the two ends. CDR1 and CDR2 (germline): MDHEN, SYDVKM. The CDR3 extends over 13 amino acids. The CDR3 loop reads CASSLGGRYEQYF. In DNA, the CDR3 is TGTGCCAGCAGTTTAGGGGGGAGGTACGAGCAGTACTTC.

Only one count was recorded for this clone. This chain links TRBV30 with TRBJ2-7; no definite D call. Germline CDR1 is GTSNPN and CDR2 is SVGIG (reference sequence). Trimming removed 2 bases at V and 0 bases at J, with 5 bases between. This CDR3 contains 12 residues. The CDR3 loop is CAWSHSSYEQYF. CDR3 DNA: TGTGCCTGGAGTCACAGCTCCTACGAGCAGTACTTC. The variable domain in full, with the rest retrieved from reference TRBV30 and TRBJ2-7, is SQTIHQWPATLVQPVGSPLSLECTVEGTSNPNLYWYRQAAGRGLQLLFYSVGIGQISSEVPQNLSASRPQDRQFILSSKKLLLSDSGFYLCAWSHSSYEQYFGPGTRLTVT.

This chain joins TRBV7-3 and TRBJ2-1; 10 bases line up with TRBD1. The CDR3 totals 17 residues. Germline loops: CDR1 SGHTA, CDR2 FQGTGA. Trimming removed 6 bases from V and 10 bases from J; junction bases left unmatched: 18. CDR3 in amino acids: CASREGPGTGEMSEQFF. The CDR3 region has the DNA TGTGCCAGCAGGGAAGGACCCGGGACAGGGGAAATGAGCGAGCAGTTCTTC.

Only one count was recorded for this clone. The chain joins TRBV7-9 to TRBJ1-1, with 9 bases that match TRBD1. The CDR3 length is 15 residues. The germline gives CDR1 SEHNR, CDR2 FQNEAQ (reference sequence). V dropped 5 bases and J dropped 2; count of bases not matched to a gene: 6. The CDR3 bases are TGTGCCAGCAGCACCGGGACAGGGAGCAACACTGAAGCTTTCTTT. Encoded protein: CASSTGTGSNTEAFF.

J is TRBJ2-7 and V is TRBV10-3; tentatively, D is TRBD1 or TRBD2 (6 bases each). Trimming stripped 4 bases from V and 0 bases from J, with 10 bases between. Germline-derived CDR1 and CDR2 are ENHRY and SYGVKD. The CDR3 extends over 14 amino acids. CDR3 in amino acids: CAISGGTHSYEQYF. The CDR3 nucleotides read TGTGCCATCAGTGGCGGGACACACTCCTACGAGCAGTACTTC.

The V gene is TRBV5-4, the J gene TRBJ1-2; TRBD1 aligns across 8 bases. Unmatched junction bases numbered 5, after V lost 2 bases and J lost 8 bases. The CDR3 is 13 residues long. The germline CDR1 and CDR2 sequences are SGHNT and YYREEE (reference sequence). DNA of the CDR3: TGTGCCAGCAGCTTCGACAGGGGTCAAGGCTACACCTTC. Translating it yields CASSFDRGQGYTF.

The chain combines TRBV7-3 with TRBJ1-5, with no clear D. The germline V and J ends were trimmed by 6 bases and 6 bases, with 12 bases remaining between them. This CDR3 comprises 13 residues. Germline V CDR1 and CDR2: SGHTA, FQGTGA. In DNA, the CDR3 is TGTGCCAGCAGATACACATTCGGTCAGCCCCAGCATTTT. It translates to CASRYTFGQPQHF.

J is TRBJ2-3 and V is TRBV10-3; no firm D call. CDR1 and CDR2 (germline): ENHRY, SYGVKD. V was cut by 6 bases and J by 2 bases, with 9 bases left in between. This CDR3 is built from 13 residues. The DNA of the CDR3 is TGTGCCATCAGGAGTTTAGACACAGATACGCAGTATTTT. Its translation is CAIRSLDTDTQYF.

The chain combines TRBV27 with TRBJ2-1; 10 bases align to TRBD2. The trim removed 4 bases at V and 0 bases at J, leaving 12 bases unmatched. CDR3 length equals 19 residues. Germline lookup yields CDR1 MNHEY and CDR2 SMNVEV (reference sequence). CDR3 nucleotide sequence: TGTGCCAGCAGTTCCTACCGGACTAGCGGACTTAGCTCCTACAATGAGCAGTTCTTC. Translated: CASSSYRTSGLSSYNEQFF.

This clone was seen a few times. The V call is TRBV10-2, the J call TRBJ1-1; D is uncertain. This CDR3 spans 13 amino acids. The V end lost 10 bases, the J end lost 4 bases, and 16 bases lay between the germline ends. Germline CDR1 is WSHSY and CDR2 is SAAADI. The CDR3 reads CATSIQESTEAFF. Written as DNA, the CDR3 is TGCGCCACCTCTATTCAGGAGAGCACTGAAGCTTTCTTT.

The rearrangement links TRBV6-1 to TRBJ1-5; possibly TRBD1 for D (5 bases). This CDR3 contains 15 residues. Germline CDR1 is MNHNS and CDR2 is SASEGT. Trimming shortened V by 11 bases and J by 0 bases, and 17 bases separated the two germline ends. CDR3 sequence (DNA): TGTGCCGGAGGTGGGGGTACGGTTAGCAATCAGCCCCAGCATTTT. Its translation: CAGGGGTVSNQPQHF.

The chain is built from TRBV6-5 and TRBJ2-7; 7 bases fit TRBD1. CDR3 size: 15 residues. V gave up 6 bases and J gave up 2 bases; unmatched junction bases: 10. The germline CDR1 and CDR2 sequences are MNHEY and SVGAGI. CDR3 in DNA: TGTGCCAGCAGCTCAGAGACAGGGCCAACCTACGAGCAGTACTTC. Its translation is CASSSETGPTYEQYF.

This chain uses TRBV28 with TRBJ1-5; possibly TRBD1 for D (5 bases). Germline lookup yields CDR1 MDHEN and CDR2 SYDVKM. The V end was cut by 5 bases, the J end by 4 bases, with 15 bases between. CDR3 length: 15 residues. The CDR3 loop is CASSPGRDGNQPQHF. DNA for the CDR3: TGTGCCAGCAGTCCTGGACGGGACGGGAATCAGCCCCAGCATTTT.

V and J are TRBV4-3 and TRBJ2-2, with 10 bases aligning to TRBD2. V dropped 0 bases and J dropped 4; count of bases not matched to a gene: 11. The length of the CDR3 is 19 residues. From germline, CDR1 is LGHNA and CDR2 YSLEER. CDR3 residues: CASSQDPASGSRSTGELFF. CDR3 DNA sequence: TGCGCCAGCAGCCAAGATCCGGCTAGCGGGAGCCGTAGCACCGGGGAGCTGTTTTTT.

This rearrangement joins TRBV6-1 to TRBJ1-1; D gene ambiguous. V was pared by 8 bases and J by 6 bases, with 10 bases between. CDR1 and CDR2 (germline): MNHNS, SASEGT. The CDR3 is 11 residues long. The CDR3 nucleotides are TGTGCCAGCGACTCGGTAGCTGAAGCTTTCTTT. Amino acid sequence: CASDSVAEAFF.

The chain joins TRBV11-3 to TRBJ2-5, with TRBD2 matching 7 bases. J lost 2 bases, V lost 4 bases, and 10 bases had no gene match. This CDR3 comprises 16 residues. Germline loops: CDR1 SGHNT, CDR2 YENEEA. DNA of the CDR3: TGTGCCAGCAGCTCGGGGGGAGAGGCGTTGCAAGAGACCCAGTACTTC. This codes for CASSSGGEALQETQYF.

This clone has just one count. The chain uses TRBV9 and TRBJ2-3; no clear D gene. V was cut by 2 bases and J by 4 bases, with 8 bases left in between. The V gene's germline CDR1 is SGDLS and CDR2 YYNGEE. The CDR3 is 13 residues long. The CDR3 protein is CASSVPSADTQYF. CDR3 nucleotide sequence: TGTGCCAGCAGCGTTCCGAGCGCAGATACGCAGTATTTT.

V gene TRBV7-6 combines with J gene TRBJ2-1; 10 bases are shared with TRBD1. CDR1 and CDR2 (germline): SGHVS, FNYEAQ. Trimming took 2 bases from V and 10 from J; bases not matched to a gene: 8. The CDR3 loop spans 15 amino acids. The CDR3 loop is CASSLSAGTGVEQFF. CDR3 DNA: TGTGCCAGCAGCTTATCCGCAGGGACAGGGGTAGAGCAGTTCTTC.

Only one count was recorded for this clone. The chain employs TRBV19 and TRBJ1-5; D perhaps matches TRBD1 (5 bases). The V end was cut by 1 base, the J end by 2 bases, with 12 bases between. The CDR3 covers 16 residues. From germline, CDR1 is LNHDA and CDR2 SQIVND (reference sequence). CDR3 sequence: CASSIGWDAGNQPQHF. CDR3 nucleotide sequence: TGTGCCAGTAGTATAGGTTGGGACGCGGGCAATCAGCCCCAGCATTTT. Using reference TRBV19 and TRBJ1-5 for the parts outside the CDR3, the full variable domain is DGGITQSPKYLFRKEGQNVTLSCEQNLNHDAMYWYRQDPGQGLRLIYYSQIVNDFQKGDIAEGYSVSREKKESFPLTVTSAQKNPTAFYLCASSIGWDAGNQPQHFGDGTRLSIL.

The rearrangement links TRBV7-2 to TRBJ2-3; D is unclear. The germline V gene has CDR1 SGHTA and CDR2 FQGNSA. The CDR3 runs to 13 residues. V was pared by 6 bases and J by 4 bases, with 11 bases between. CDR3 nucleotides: TGTGCCAGCAGGGATGGCCCCGCAGATACGCAGTATTTT. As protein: CASRDGPADTQYF.